This TCR beta chain appears in the sequencing data of a study of OX40 agonist ivuxolimab in advanced cancers. Background on the whole study: Ivuxolimab, which targeted the costimulatory receptor OX40 (CD134), was an agonistic, fully human IgG2 monoclonal antibody. Intravenous ivuxolimab was administered to patients every 2 weeks at six dose levels: 0.01, 0.1, 0.3, 1.5, 3 and 10 mg/kg. Of the 50 to 55 patients in dose escalation, about 20 had hepatocellular carcinoma, approximately 15 had melanoma, 9 had renal cell carcinoma and 9 had head and neck cancer. Peripheral TCRbeta sequencing aimed to test whether ivuxolimab altered TCR sequence diversity and caused clonal T-cell expansion. The monotherapy dose-escalation portion (N of about 49 patients) of the phase I ivuxolimab trial is reported in the paper. Prior anti-PD-1, anti-PD-L1 or anti-CTLA-4 therapy was permitted, and approximately 39% of dose-escalation patients had received checkpoint inhibitors. Partial responses occurred in three dose-escalation patients: two with cutaneous melanoma and one with hepatocellular carcinoma. In the dose-escalation cohort, around 80% of patients were male, and the mean age was approximately 60 years with a range of about 20 to 79.

Study-wide findings and limitations: At doses of 0.1 to 3.0 mg/kg, clonal expansion of both CD4+ and CD8+ T cells in blood was seen between baseline and week 6. Partial responders in the 0.1-3.0 mg/kg groups had among the lowest normalized peripheral clonal expansion, especially among CD8+ T cells. After ivuxolimab, expanded clones were on average more numerous among CD8+ T cells than among CD4+ T cells. Low levels of normalized T-cell clonal expansion were also seen in some nonresponding patients. Which antigens the clonally expanded peripheral T cells were specific for was not determined.

Of note for this clone: Its target antigen remains unknown. No base quality values were provided; no much bigger clone lies one nucleotide off.

Patients with a history of autoimmune disease or receiving systemic immunosuppression were excluded from the trial. Peripheral blood for TCR sequencing was drawn from every dose cohort at baseline, at cycle 4 day 1 and at cycle 7 day 1. Samples came from an open-label, multicenter, first-in-human phase I dose-escalation trial of ivuxolimab. Adults with locally advanced or metastatic melanoma, renal cell, hepatocellular, or head and neck squamous cell carcinoma were enrolled in the trial. Before TCR sequencing, CD4+ and CD8+ T cells were separately sorted from peripheral blood. For sequencing of the TCRbeta CDR3 region, genomic DNA was extracted from the sorted cells. TCRbeta CDR3 regions were sequenced using the immunoSEQ Assay. Not all clones reach the TCRdb copy of this immuneACCESS table, which keeps in-frame sequences only. Checked studies attribute under half of the gap to unresolved V genes and leave the rest unexplained. For this sample the table gives roughly 60,000 clones, of which about 83% were detected only once. The ten largest account for about 2.7% of the sample.

The sequence was obtained from an adult with an advanced solid tumor such as melanoma, head and neck, liver or kidney cancer. The sample was CD4+ or CD8+ T cells sorted from blood, taken in a trial of the OX40 agonist ivuxolimab.

The CDR3 protein is CASSHTLAGGQGDTQYF. The nucleotides read TGTGCCAGCAGCCATACCCTAGCGGGGGGGCAGGGAGATACGCAGTATTTT. The chain is assembled from TRBV4-2 and TRBJ2-3; TRBD2 fits 12 bases in the junction. From cysteine to phenylalanine, the CDR3 is 17 amino acids long. This entry keeps only the CDR3 DNA: 51 bases, framed from base 1. The germline V gene supplies CDR1 LGHNA and CDR2 YNFKEQ. V has 3 bases trimmed and J has 5 bases trimmed; junction bases matching no gene number 9.